This T cell receptor beta chain was profiled in a study of identical twins. Via MiXCR, TCRdb re-called the 5' RACE reads, giving one row per CDR3 protein. The repertoire consists of some 690,000 distinct CDR3 sequences, with less than 25% occurring once and the leading ten covering over 4%. The CDR3 length is 15 residues. Trimming at V came to 7 bases and at J to 2 bases, leaving 9 bases not matched to a gene. Separately, the same data were catalogued under a study of T cells expressing NK-cell markers.

This TCR came from a woman aged 18-30 years in good health. The sequencing sample was made of PBMCs. V gene TRBV5-3 combines with J gene TRBJ2-1; 7 bases are a match to TRBD2. TRBV5-3 is an ORF for which the function is uncertain. The CDR3 is CARDMGRGPYNEQFF. In DNA, the CDR3 is TGTGCCAGAGACATGGGGAGGGGACCCTACAATGAGCAGTTCTTC.